This T cell receptor beta chain was sequenced in a study of technical replicates of blood from a few donors. Note on this clone: Other nucleotide sequences from this sample produce the same CDR3.

TCRdb keeps only in-frame clones here, not all; method: immunoSEQ multiplex PCR. The data hold approximately 97,000 clones, with 85% to 95% observed a single time. Germline V gene lookup returns CDR1 MNHEY and CDR2 SMNVEV (reference sequence). CDR3 length equals 13 residues. With 2 bases removed from V and 2 bases from J, the gap between germline ends came to 7 bases. This chain uses TRBV27 with TRBJ2-7; D is uncertain. This TCR was sampled from a human donor in good health. Sequencing was performed on T cells isolated from PBMCs. The CDR3 coding sequence is TGTGCCAGCAGTTTAGGTAGAACCTACGAGCAGTACTTC. Its protein product is CASSLGRTYEQYF.